The 18 T cell receptor beta chains in this list originate from one sample, sequenced in a study of blood T cell repertoires in COVID-19. Clones were sequenced by immunoSEQ multiplex PCR, and TCRdb holds only the in-frame ones, with some missing. Among about 170,000 clones listed, around 87% were seen once. The sequencing input was peripheral blood. The receptor source for this set is a woman aged 80 or older with COVID-19, enrolled during active disease.

The V gene is TRBV6-5, the J gene TRBJ1-1; 8 bases align to TRBD1. Looked up from germline, CDR1 is MNHEY and CDR2 is SVGAGI. This CDR3 has 14 residues. V lost 7 bases and J lost 5; bases outside the gene matches: 9. The chain's CDR3 is CASIIDRGYTEAFF. The DNA of the CDR3 is TGTGCCAGCATCATTGACAGGGGTTATACTGAAGCTTTCTTT.

The rearrangement joins TRBV20-1 to TRBJ2-7; possible D gene TRBD1, 5 bases. CDR3 length equals 12 residues. Trimming took off 3 bases at V and 3 bases at J, with 9 bases between the two ends. Germline CDR1 DFQATT, CDR2 SNEGSKA (reference sequence). The CDR3 is CSASSQGYEQYF. The CDR3 DNA reads as TGCAGTGCTAGTAGTCAGGGCTACGAGCAGTACTTC.

The rearrangement uses TRBV3-1 (or the pseudogene TRBV3-2) and TRBJ2-2; 11 positions agree with TRBD2. V shed 6 bases and J 1 base; nucleotides not matched to a gene: 7. The CDR3 runs 17 residues. The germline V gene encodes CDR1 LGHDT and CDR2 YNNKEL (reference sequence). The CDR3 DNA reads TGTGCCAGCAGGCTTCTAGCGGGAGGCAAGAACACCGGGGAGCTGTTTTTT. It is translated as CASRLLAGGKNTGELFF.

The rearrangement uses TRBV19 and TRBJ1-5; 7 nucleotides line up with TRBD1. Germline V gene sequence: CDR1 LNHDA, CDR2 SQIVND (reference sequence). The CDR3 spans 14 residues. The trim removed 4 bases at V and 4 bases at J, leaving 4 bases unmatched. The CDR3 protein is CASSSPQGNQPQHF. The CDR3 DNA follows: TGTGCCAGTAGTAGCCCACAGGGGAATCAGCCCCAGCATTTT.

The chain links TRBV24-1 to TRBJ2-2, with TRBD2 matching over 12 bases. The trim removed 3 bases at V and 7 bases at J, leaving 8 bases unmatched. The CDR3 totals 17 residues. The V gene's germline CDR1 is KGHDR and CDR2 SFDVKD. Here the CDR3 reads CATSDPKTSGRIGELFF. DNA for the CDR3: TGTGCCACCAGTGATCCCAAGACTAGCGGGAGAATCGGGGAGCTGTTTTTT.

V and J are TRBV5-5 and TRBJ2-3; a weak D match, TRBD1 (6 bases). This CDR3 is 16 amino acids long. Per the germline V gene, CDR1 is SGHKS and CDR2 is YYEKEE (reference sequence). Trimming stripped 0 bases from V and 1 base from J, with 12 bases between. CDR3 DNA sequence: TGTGCCAGCAGCTTGGACAGGGTAATGGGCACAGATACGCAGTATTTT. Protein product: CASSLDRVMGTDTQYF.

V and J are TRBV28 and TRBJ1-4; D perhaps matches TRBD1 (5 bases). Per germline, CDR1 MDHEN and CDR2 SYDVKM. The CDR3 length is 14 residues. Trimming shortened V by 2 bases and J by 2 bases, and 6 bases separated the two germline ends. CDR3 region: CASSLGGTNEKLFF. The CDR3 nucleotides are TGTGCCAGCAGTTTAGGGGGGACTAATGAAAAACTGTTTTTT.

A few counts support this clone. The chain combines TRBV25-1 with TRBJ2-6; 7 nucleotides agree with TRBD1. Germline loops: CDR1 MGHDK, CDR2 SYGVNS. V shed 3 bases, J shed 1 base, and the junction held 9 bases outside the gene matches. The CDR3 runs to 18 residues. DNA for the CDR3: TGTGCCAGCAGTGACTCATTGGGCAGGGGGTCTGGGGCCAACGTCCTGACTTTC. Translating it yields CASSDSLGRGSGANVLTF. The entire variable domain, with the rest obtained from reference TRBV25-1 and TRBJ2-6, is as follows: EADIYQTPRYLVIGTGKKITLECSQTMGHDKMYWYQQDPGMELHLIHYSYGVNSTEKGDLSSESTVSRIRTEHFPLTLESARPSHTSQYLCASSDSLGRGSGANVLTFGAGSRLTVL.

The chain recombines TRBV7-2 with TRBJ1-6, with no clear D. The CDR3 has 13 residues. Germline lookup yields CDR1 SGHTA and CDR2 FQGNSA. The V and J ends lost 5 bases and 12 bases respectively, with 14 bases between them. The CDR3 nucleotides are TGTGCCAGCAGCGCTTGGGAGGCCATACCCCTCCACTTT. Protein sequence: CASSAWEAIPLHF.

The table lists this clone with a count of one. V is TRBV24-1 and J is TRBJ1-6; no reliable D call. Looked up from germline, CDR1 is KGHDR and CDR2 is SFDVKD. The germline V and J ends were trimmed by 1 base and 10 bases, with 4 bases remaining between them. The CDR3 spans 12 residues. The CDR3 spells CATSDFLSPLHF. Here the CDR3 DNA reads TGTGCCACCAGTGATTTCTTATCACCCCTCCACTTT.

The chain has TRBV19 and TRBJ2-1; D is possibly TRBD2 (6 bases). Trimming took 5 bases from V and 2 from J, leaving 13 bases between them. The CDR3 consists of 15 residues. CDR1 and CDR2 (germline): LNHDA, SQIVND (reference sequence). The chain's CDR3 is CASSPQVAAYNEQFF. Here the CDR3 DNA reads TGTGCCAGTAGTCCCCAGGTAGCGGCCTACAATGAGCAGTTCTTC.

V gene TRBV6-5 combines with J gene TRBJ1-3; D gene unclear. V was clipped by 2 bases and J by 0 bases, with 8 bases between them. Germline CDR1 MNHEY, CDR2 SVGAGI. The CDR3 has 15 amino acids. The chain's CDR3 is CASSYEASSGNTIYF. The CDR3 bases are TGTGCCAGCAGTTACGAGGCATCCTCTGGAAACACCATATATTTT.

This clone was detected only a few times. This chain connects TRBV3-1 (or the pseudogene TRBV3-2) to TRBJ1-1; D gene uncertain. Trimming took off 1 base at V and 1 base at J, with 7 bases between the two ends. Germline V CDR1 and CDR2: LGHDT, YNNKEL (reference sequence). The CDR3 is 14 amino acids. The CDR3 loop is CASSQVSQNTEAFF. The CDR3, as DNA: TGTGCCAGCAGCCAAGTAAGCCAGAACACTGAAGCTTTCTTT.

The chain couples TRBV10-3 to TRBJ1-2, with D unclear. With 4 bases removed from V and 8 bases from J, the gap between germline ends came to 8 bases. This CDR3 is 11 amino acids long. Germline values: CDR1 ENHRY, CDR2 SYGVKD. The CDR3 sequence is CAISGTTGYTF. In nucleotides, the CDR3 is TGTGCCATCAGTGGCACAACGGGCTACACCTTC.

The V gene is TRBV19, the J gene TRBJ2-2, with a weak D call TRBD1 (6 bases). The CDR3 loop spans 15 amino acids. The V and J ends lost 3 bases and 5 bases respectively, with 13 bases between them. Per germline, CDR1 LNHDA and CDR2 SQIVND (reference sequence). CDR3 DNA: TGTGCCAGTAGTATCGACAGGTCCCCAACCGGGGAGCTGTTTTTT. Translating gives CASSIDRSPTGELFF.

J is TRBJ2-7 and V is TRBV4-1, with D possibly TRBD2 on 5 matching bases. V was clipped by 0 bases and J by 3 bases, with 6 bases between them. Germline CDR1 MGHRA, CDR2 YSYEKL. CDR3 size: 13 residues. The CDR3 DNA follows: TGCGCCAGCAGCCAAGATGGGAGCTACGAGCAGTACTTC. The encoded protein is CASSQDGSYEQYF.

The table lists this clone with a count of one. The genes are TRBV3-1 (or the pseudogene TRBV3-2) and TRBJ2-5, with 8 bases matching TRBD1. V lost 9 bases and J lost 3; bases outside the gene matches: 3. The CDR3 contains 12 residues. The V gene's germline CDR1 is LGHDT and CDR2 YNNKEL (reference sequence). The CDR3 is CARSDREETQYF. CDR3 DNA sequence: TGTGCCAGGTCGGACAGGGAAGAGACCCAGTACTTC.

The chain uses TRBV9 and TRBJ1-4; 9 bases are shared with TRBD1. This CDR3 comprises 15 residues. Germline V CDR1 and CDR2: SGDLS, YYNGEE. V shed 0 bases and J 7 bases; nucleotides not matched to a gene: 4. As DNA, the CDR3 is TGTGCCAGCAGCGTAGGGACAGGGGCCGGTGAAAAACTGTTTTTT. Encoded protein: CASSVGTGAGEKLFF. Using reference TRBV9 and TRBJ1-4 for the parts outside the CDR3, the full variable domain is DSGVTQTPKHLITATGQRVTLRCSPRSGDLSVYWYQQSLDQGLQFLIQYYNGEERAKGNILERFSAQQFPDLHSELNLSSLELGDSALYFCASSVGTGAGEKLFFGSGTQLSVL.